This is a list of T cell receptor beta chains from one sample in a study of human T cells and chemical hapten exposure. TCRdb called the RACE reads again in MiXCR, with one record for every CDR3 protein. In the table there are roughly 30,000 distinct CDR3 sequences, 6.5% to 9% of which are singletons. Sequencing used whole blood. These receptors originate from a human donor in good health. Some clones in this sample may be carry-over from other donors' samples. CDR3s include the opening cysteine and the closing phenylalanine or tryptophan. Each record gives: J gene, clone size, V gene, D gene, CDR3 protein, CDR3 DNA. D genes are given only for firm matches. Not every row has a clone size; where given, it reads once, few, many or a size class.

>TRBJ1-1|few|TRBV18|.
CASSRQNLLMNTEAFF
TGTGCCAGCTCACGACAGAACCTATTGATGAACACTGAAGCTTTCTTT
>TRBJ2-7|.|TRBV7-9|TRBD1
CASSLGFRQGQAAYEQYF
TGTGCCAGCAGCTTAGGATTTCGGCAAGGACAGGCAGCCTACGAGCAGTACTTC
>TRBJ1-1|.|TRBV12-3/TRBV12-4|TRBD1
CASSSSGTGCTEAFF
TGTGCCAGCAGTTCTTCCGGGACAGGGTGTACTGAAGCTTTCTTT
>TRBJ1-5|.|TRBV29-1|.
CSVAGTDSNQPQHF
TGCAGCGTTGCCGGGACGGATAGCAATCAGCCCCAGCATTTT
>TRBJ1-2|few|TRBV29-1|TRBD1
CSVDPGQLYGYTF
TGCAGCGTTGACCCGGGACAGCTCTATGGCTACACCTTC
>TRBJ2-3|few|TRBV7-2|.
CASSLVGQGTDTQYF
TGTGCCAGCAGCTTAGTAGGGCAAGGCACAGATACGCAGTATTTT
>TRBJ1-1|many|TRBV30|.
CAWSRQPNTEAFF
TGTGCCTGGAGCAGACAGCCGAACACTGAAGCTTTCTTT
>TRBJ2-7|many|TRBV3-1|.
CASSRDLLSSYEQYF
TGTGCCAGCAGCCGAGACCTTCTAAGCTCCTACGAGCAGTACTTC
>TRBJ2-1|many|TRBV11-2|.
CASSLGPGTSYNEQFF
TGTGCCAGCAGCTTAGGTCCCGGGACTTCCTACAATGAGCAGTTCTTC
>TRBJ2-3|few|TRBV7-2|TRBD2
CASSPGLAGTQYF
TGTGCCAGCAGCCCCGGACTAGCTGGTACGCAGTATTTT
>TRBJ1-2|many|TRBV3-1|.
CASSQSYGYTF
TGTGCCAGCAGCCAGAGCTATGGCTACACCTTC
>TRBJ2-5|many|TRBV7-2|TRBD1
CASTPGTGKETQYF
TGTGCCAGCACCCCTGGGACAGGGAAGGAGACCCAGTACTTC
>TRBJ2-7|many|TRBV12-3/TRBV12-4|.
CASSLYAEGEQYF
TGTGCCAGCAGTTTGTACGCCGAGGGGGAGCAGTACTTC
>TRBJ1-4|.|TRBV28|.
CASSPVYRANEKLFF
TGTGCCAGCAGTCCAGTGTACAGGGCTAATGAAAAACTGTTTTTT
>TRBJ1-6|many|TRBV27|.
CASSLKTNSPLHF
TGTGCCAGCAGCTTAAAAACAAATTCACCCCTCCACTTT
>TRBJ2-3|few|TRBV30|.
CAWSVALNTQYF
TGTGCCTGGAGTGTAGCTTTGAATACGCAGTATTTT
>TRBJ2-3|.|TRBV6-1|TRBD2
CASKAGLAGTDTQYF
TGTGCCAGTAAAGCGGGACTAGCGGGAACAGATACGCAGTATTTT